The 31 T cell receptor beta chains reported below all come from one sample, sequenced in a study of blood T cell repertoires in COVID-19. The method was immunoSEQ multiplex PCR; TCRdb's version includes in-frame clones alone and lacks a portion of them. This sample carries 210,000 or so clones, around nine tenths of them seen once, and the ten largest clones take more than 1.4%. The specimen was peripheral blood. The receptor source for this set is a man aged 18 to 35 with active or convalescent COVID-19.

The V and J genes are TRBV5-8 and TRBJ2-5; D unresolved. The CDR3 consists of 14 residues. V was trimmed by 1 base and J by 1 base, leaving 8 bases between them. The V gene's germline CDR1 is SGHTS and CDR2 YDEGEE. The CDR3 region has the DNA TGTGCCAGCAGCTTGATAACAGTCCAAGAGACCCAGTACTTC. This gives the protein CASSLITVQETQYF.

The chain recombines TRBV18 with TRBJ2-7; 9 bases are a match to TRBD1. The CDR3 has 15 amino acids. Germline lookup yields CDR1 KGHSH and CDR2 LQKENI. V trimming: 3 bases; J trimming: 7 bases; junction bases outside the gene matches: 10. The CDR3 DNA reads as TGTGCCAGCTCACCTGTGGACAGGGGAGTATTGGAGCAGTACTTC. It yields the protein CASSPVDRGVLEQYF.

This chain connects TRBV15 to TRBJ1-2; perhaps TRBD1 as D (5 bases). Germline loops: CDR1 LNHNV, CDR2 YYDKDF (reference sequence). The CDR3 length is 13 residues. Trimming stripped 6 bases from V and 6 bases from J, with 14 bases between. CDR3 amino acids: CATSLGLTDGYTF. The CDR3 nucleotides are TGTGCCACCAGTCTGGGACTGACTGATGGCTACACCTTC.

The CDR3 here is CASSQERLAGGPGELFF. The CDR3 DNA reads TGTGCCAGCAGCCAAGAACGGCTAGCGGGAGGGCCCGGGGAGCTGTTTTTT. The genes are TRBV4-2 and TRBJ2-2; 12 nucleotides agree with TRBD2. V shed 0 bases and J 6 bases; nucleotides not matched to a gene: 5. Germline values: CDR1 LGHNA, CDR2 YNFKEQ. The CDR3 spans 17 residues.

The chain is built from TRBV9 and TRBJ2-5; D gene ambiguous. V was pared by 3 bases and J by 5 bases, with 8 bases between. Germline loops: CDR1 SGDLS, CDR2 YYNGEE. This CDR3 region has 12 residues. CDR3 in amino acids: CASSAPSETQYF. In DNA form, the CDR3 reads TGTGCCAGCAGCGCCCCCTCGGAGACCCAGTACTTC.

The table lists this clone with a count of one. V and J are TRBV4-2 and TRBJ2-1; a weak D match, TRBD2 (6 bases). CDR1 and CDR2 from the germline V gene are LGHNA and YNFKEQ. Trimming removed 0 bases at V and 6 bases at J, with 24 bases between. The CDR3 consists of 19 residues. The CDR3 loop reads CASSQESGTSYMGGNEQFF. The DNA of the CDR3 is TGTGCCAGCAGCCAAGAGTCGGGAACTAGCTACATGGGGGGCAATGAGCAGTTCTTC.

The V gene is TRBV7-9, the J gene TRBJ2-7; possibly TRBD2 for D (6 bases). Germline values: CDR1 SEHNR, CDR2 FQNEAQ (reference sequence). This CDR3 comprises 13 residues. V was pared by 6 bases and J by 2 bases, with 11 bases between. This CDR3 reads CASRHGSAYEQYF. The CDR3 DNA reads as TGTGCCAGCAGGCACGGGAGCGCCTACGAGCAGTACTTC.

J is TRBJ1-2 and V is TRBV11-2, with D perhaps matching TRBD1 (6 bases). Germline CDR1 and CDR2: SGHAT and FQNNGV. This CDR3 region has 14 residues. Trimming shortened V by 4 bases and J by 7 bases, and 16 bases separated the two germline ends. In nucleotides, the CDR3 is TGTGCCAGCAGCTCGAATCAGGGGAATCGTGGCTACACCTTC. It specifies CASSSNQGNRGYTF.

The rearrangement joins TRBV5-4 to TRBJ2-7, with TRBD1 matching 7 bases. Trimming took 4 bases from V and 5 from J; bases not matched to a gene: 9. The CDR3 has 14 amino acids. CDR1 is SGHNT and CDR2 is YYREEE in the germline V gene (reference sequence). This chain's CDR3 is CASSHDRDFHEQYF. In nucleotides, the CDR3 is TGTGCCAGCAGCCATGACAGGGATTTCCACGAGCAGTACTTC. Full variable domain (outside the CDR3, taken from reference TRBV5-4 and TRBJ2-7): ETGVTQSPTHLIKTRGQQVTLRCSSQSGHNTVSWYQQALGQGPQFIFQYYREEENGRGNFPPRFSGLQFPNYSSELNVNALELDDSALYLCASSHDRDFHEQYFGPGTRLTVT.

This clone was picked up one time. J is TRBJ2-7 and V is TRBV5-1; 7 bases map to TRBD1. V lost 1 base to trimming and J lost 3 bases; unmatched junction nucleotides: 7. The CDR3 is 15 residues long. In germline, CDR1 is SGHRS, CDR2 YFSETQ. Here the CDR3 reads CASSLLEGASYEQYF. In DNA form, the CDR3 reads TGCGCCAGCAGCTTGTTAGAGGGGGCGAGCTACGAGCAGTACTTC.

The J gene is TRBJ2-7, the V gene TRBV5-4, with TRBD1 matching 9 bases. The CDR3 consists of 15 residues. J gave up 6 bases and V 1 base, and 8 bases lay outside the gene matches. Germline assignment: CDR1 SGHNT and CDR2 YYREEE (reference sequence). CDR3 region: CASSLSGTGSSEQYF. CDR3 coding DNA: TGTGCCAGCAGCTTGTCCGGGACAGGGTCCAGCGAGCAGTACTTC.

The V call is TRBV13, the J call TRBJ2-1; TRBD1 matches at 7 bases. V was clipped by 6 bases and J by 8 bases; unmatched bases: 7. This CDR3 spans 13 amino acids. CDR1 and CDR2 from the germline V gene are PRHDT and FYEKMQ (reference sequence). For the CDR3, the DNA is TGTGCCAGCAGTCCTACGAGGGGGCATGAGCAGTTCTTC. Residues: CASSPTRGHEQFF.

This chain connects TRBV9 to TRBJ2-7; tentatively, D is TRBD2 (6 bases). Looked up from germline, CDR1 is SGDLS and CDR2 is YYNGEE. CDR3 length: 15 amino acids. V was shortened by 3 bases and J by 0 bases, with 13 bases between the two germline ends. The CDR3 loop reads CASSASGGSSYEQYF. DNA for the CDR3: TGTGCCAGCAGCGCCAGTGGGGGGAGCTCCTACGAGCAGTACTTC. Looking up the rest from reference TRBV9 and TRBJ2-7 gives the full variable domain: DSGVTQTPKHLITATGQRVTLRCSPRSGDLSVYWYQQSLDQGLQFLIQYYNGEERAKGNILERFSAQQFPDLHSELNLSSLELGDSALYFCASSASGGSSYEQYFGPGTRLTVT.

This clone was observed a few times. This chain uses TRBV5-1 with TRBJ2-7; D possibly corresponds to TRBD1 (5 bases). The CDR3 consists of 15 residues. Germline-derived CDR1 and CDR2 are SGHRS and YFSETQ. V lost 0 bases and J 0 bases, leaving 10 bases between the germline ends. For the CDR3, the DNA is TGCGCCAGCAGCTTGGGAGGCCAGGGCTCCTACGAGCAGTACTTC. This gives the protein CASSLGGQGSYEQYF.

This clone was recorded a few times. This chain joins TRBV7-9 and TRBJ2-3, with D uncertain. Germline V CDR1 and CDR2: SEHNR, FQNEAQ (reference sequence). Trimming left V 1 base short and J 2 bases short, with 10 bases between. The CDR3 sequence is 15 residues long. CDR3: CASSLGLDITDTQYF. CDR3 DNA sequence: TGTGCCAGCAGCTTAGGACTGGATATCACAGATACGCAGTATTTT.

The chain has TRBV2 and TRBJ1-1; 10 bases map to TRBD1. J gave up 6 bases and V 6 bases, and 7 bases lay outside the gene matches. Germline CDR1 and CDR2: SNHLY and FYNNEI. The CDR3 has 14 residues. DNA for the CDR3: TGTGCCAGCAGGGACCCGGGACAGGGGCCTGAAGCTTTCTTT. Protein product: CASRDPGQGPEAFF.

This chain joins TRBV13 and TRBJ2-7; 9 positions agree with TRBD1. Germline trimming cut 6 bases from V and 3 bases from J; bases unmatched to any gene: 6. Germline V lookup: CDR1 PRHDT, CDR2 FYEKMQ (reference sequence). This CDR3 has 14 residues. CDR3 DNA sequence: TGTGCCAGCAGTTATAGGGACAGGGTCTACGAGCAGTACTTC. This sequence encodes CASSYRDRVYEQYF.

The chain uses TRBV5-8 and TRBJ1-1; no definite D call. Germline V gene sequence: CDR1 SGHTS, CDR2 YDEGEE. The V gene lost 4 bases and the J gene lost 11 bases, with 15 bases spanning the gap. This CDR3 has 12 amino acids. For the CDR3, the DNA is TGTGCCAGCAGCCCGGGATTCTCCGGCGCTTTCTTT. It codes for CASSPGFSGAFF.

This chain joins TRBV19 and TRBJ1-4, with unresolved D. This CDR3 is built from 15 residues. Trimming shortened V by 7 bases and J by 8 bases, and 20 bases separated the two germline ends. Germline V gives CDR1 LNHDA, CDR2 SQIVND (reference sequence). DNA of the CDR3: TGTGCCAGTACGGGTAGAGCCAACCTAGGCGAAAAACTGTTTTTT. Its protein is CASTGRANLGEKLFF.

This clone showed up just a few times. This chain uses TRBV9 with TRBJ2-2; 8 nucleotides match TRBD1. The germline CDR1 and CDR2 sequences are SGDLS and YYNGEE. This CDR3 comprises 15 residues. The junction had 8 bases not matched to a gene; V was cut back by 6 bases and J by 4 bases. The CDR3 is CASNRVGQGTGELFF. The CDR3 DNA is TGTGCCAGCAACCGGGTTGGACAGGGCACCGGGGAGCTGTTTTTT.

This sequence joins TRBV11-2 and TRBJ2-2, with 10 bases identical to TRBD2. CDR3 length: 15 amino acids. The J segment lost 7 bases and the V segment lost 6 bases, leaving 8 bases of the junction unmatched. Per germline, CDR1 SGHAT and CDR2 FQNNGV. DNA of the CDR3: TGTGCCAGCAGACGACTAGCGGGCGCCTACGGGGAGCTGTTTTTT. Translation gives CASRRLAGAYGELFF.

The chain joins TRBV18 to TRBJ1-1; the D gene is possibly TRBD1 (6 bases). The V end lost 3 bases, the J end lost 6 bases, and 17 bases lay between the germline ends. Germline assignment: CDR1 KGHSH and CDR2 LQKENI. The CDR3 runs to 15 residues. As DNA, the CDR3 is TGTGCCAGCTCACCCAGGGGCGCGGGGGACGCTGAAGCTTTCTTT. This sequence encodes CASSPRGAGDAEAFF.

The chain carries TRBV2 and TRBJ1-6; 8 bases agree with TRBD1. V shed 6 bases and J 10 bases; nucleotides not matched to a gene: 8. Germline values: CDR1 SNHLY, CDR2 FYNNEI. The CDR3 contains 14 residues. CDR3 sequence reads: CASSTDRVGSPLHF. CDR3 sequence (DNA): TGTGCCAGCAGCACGGACAGGGTAGGATCACCCCTCCACTTT.

This clone was detected only a few times. The chain employs TRBV30 and TRBJ1-6, with 7 nucleotides matching TRBD1. Unmatched junction bases numbered 7, after V lost 5 bases and J lost 6 bases. CDR3 length: 14 residues. The germline V gene has CDR1 GTSNPN and CDR2 SVGIG (reference sequence). CDR3 sequence reads: CAWGPGTVNSPLHF. CDR3 in DNA: TGTGCCTGGGGACCCGGGACAGTTAATTCACCCCTCCACTTT.

The gene calls are TRBV3-1 (or the pseudogene TRBV3-2) and TRBJ2-7; 9 nucleotides align to TRBD2. The CDR3 is made up of 15 amino acids. J gave up 2 bases and V 1 base, and 3 bases lay outside the gene matches. Germline CDR1 LGHDT, CDR2 YNNKEL (reference sequence). The CDR3 coding sequence is TGTGCCAGCAGCCAAGGGGCGGGAGGGCCCTACGAGCAGTACTTC. Its translation: CASSQGAGGPYEQYF.

This clone was counted a single time. The J gene is TRBJ1-2, the V gene TRBV27; tentatively, D is TRBD1 (5 bases). The CDR3 is 13 residues long. The V end lost 10 bases, the J end lost 7 bases, and 19 bases lay between the germline ends. CDR1 and CDR2 from the germline V gene are MNHEY and SMNVEV (reference sequence). DNA of the CDR3: TGTGCCACCAAACTGGGGGGTTTGGGTGGCTACACCTTC. Its translation is CATKLGGLGGYTF.

The J gene is TRBJ2-1, the V gene TRBV5-4; possibly TRBD2 for D (5 bases). V was shortened by 3 bases and J by 9 bases, with 13 bases between the two germline ends. Germline V gives CDR1 SGHNT, CDR2 YYREEE (reference sequence). The CDR3 covers 13 residues. DNA of the CDR3: TGTGCCAGCAGCTCAGGACTGCGCGGTGAGCAGTTCTTC. Protein: CASSSGLRGEQFF.

This chain joins TRBV18 and TRBJ2-6; TRBD2 might be the D (5 bases). This CDR3 is built from 24 residues. V lost 4 bases and J lost 0, with 34 bases in between. Germline V CDR1 and CDR2: KGHSH, LQKENI. This chain's CDR3 is CASSLPPGPTTTLLTPSGANVLTF. The CDR3, as DNA: TGTGCCAGCTCACTTCCTCCCGGGCCGACTACCACACTACTTACTCCCTCTGGGGCCAACGTCCTGACTTTC.

Comments on this clone: This sample includes further DNA sequences coding for the same CDR3. The chain joins TRBV6-5 to TRBJ2-2; 7 bases match TRBD2. The J segment lost 6 bases and the V segment lost 4 bases, leaving 11 bases of the junction unmatched. The CDR3 length is 16 residues. CDR1 is MNHEY and CDR2 is SVGAGI in the germline V gene. The CDR3 bases are TGTGCCAGCAGTTCACCTGGGACTAACATCGCCGGGGAGCTGTTTTTT. It is translated as CASSSPGTNIAGELFF.

This clone was seen more than once but under ten times. This chain connects TRBV3-1 (or the pseudogene TRBV3-2) to TRBJ1-1, with D possibly being TRBD1 (5 bases). Germline V CDR1 and CDR2: LGHDT, YNNKEL (reference sequence). The CDR3 is made up of 14 amino acids. V lost 5 bases and J 5 bases, leaving 15 bases between the germline ends. The CDR3: CASSAGGGVTEAFF. The CDR3 DNA sequence: TGTGCCAGCAGCGCTGGGGGAGGGGTGACTGAAGCTTTCTTT.

The chain employs TRBV11-2 and TRBJ2-7; D is unclear. V gave up 1 base and J gave up 1 base, with 8 bases separating them. The CDR3 spans 14 residues. Germline values: CDR1 SGHAT, CDR2 FQNNGV. The CDR3 bases are TGTGCCAGCAGCTTAGTCTCGCAGTCCTACGAGCAGTACTTC. It encodes CASSLVSQSYEQYF.